These 11 T cell receptor beta chains originate from one sample sequenced in a study of T cell changes during pregnancy in multiple sclerosis. Repertoires were generated with immunoSEQ multiplex PCR, while TCRdb's copy carries only in-frame clones and drops some. Among about 20,000 clones, more than 75% were seen once, and the ten largest hold around an eighth. Specimen: CD8+ T cells from peripheral blood mononuclear cells, collected in the third trimester of pregnancy. The receptor set was obtained from a female donor in good health, enrolled as a control in a pregnancy study.

The rearrangement links TRBV4-1 to TRBJ2-7, with TRBD2 matching over 7 bases. V was clipped by 3 bases and J by 2 bases; unmatched bases: 10. The germline V gene has CDR1 MGHRA and CDR2 YSYEKL. CDR3 length equals 16 residues. The CDR3 here is CASSQAPTSPTYEQYF. In DNA form, the CDR3 reads TGCGCCAGCAGCCAGGCGCCGACTAGCCCAACCTACGAGCAGTACTTC.

The V and J genes are TRBV6-5 and TRBJ2-2, with TRBD2 matching 9 bases. V was clipped by 6 bases and J by 9 bases; unmatched bases: 5. This CDR3 comprises 13 residues. Germline CDR1 is MNHEY and CDR2 is SVGAGI. CDR3 protein: CASRPSGDRELFF. Here the CDR3 DNA reads TGTGCCAGCAGACCTAGCGGGGACCGGGAGCTGTTTTTT.

The chain joins TRBV4-1 to TRBJ2-1; the D gene is possibly TRBD2 (7 bases). Trimming removed 1 base at V and 7 bases at J, with 17 bases between. The CDR3 totals 16 residues. Germline CDR1 is MGHRA and CDR2 is YSYEKL. This CDR3 reads CASSQAGGGGRNEQFF. The CDR3 DNA is TGCGCCAGCAGCCAAGCCGGTGGGGGGGGCAGGAATGAGCAGTTCTTC.

The V and J genes are TRBV7-6 and TRBJ2-1; D gene ambiguous. Trimming left V 2 bases short and J 0 bases short, with 8 bases between. This CDR3 has 15 residues. CDR1 is SGHVS, CDR2 FNYEAQ, per germline. The DNA for the CDR3 is TGTGCCAGCAGCTTACTTCTCAGCTCCTACAATGAGCAGTTCTTC. Encoded protein: CASSLLLSSYNEQFF.

The J gene is TRBJ2-7, the V gene TRBV28; weak D call: TRBD2 (8 bases). The CDR3 is made up of 16 amino acids. The germline V and J ends were trimmed by 2 bases and 4 bases, with 18 bases remaining between them. Germline V gene data show CDR1 as MDHEN and CDR2 as SYDVKM. The CDR3, as DNA: TGTGCCAGCAGTTTAACAGGGGTAGCGGGAAAGTACGAGCAGTACTTC. Its translation: CASSLTGVAGKYEQYF.

The V gene is TRBV5-4, the J gene TRBJ1-2; the D is unclear. This CDR3 has 15 residues. Trimming pared 2 bases from V and 6 bases from J, leaving 17 bases between. Germline V CDR1 and CDR2: SGHNT, YYREEE (reference sequence). CDR3 sequence reads: CASSLGGVVKNGYTF. The CDR3 nucleotides are TGTGCCAGCAGCTTAGGCGGGGTGGTGAAGAATGGCTACACCTTC.

The chain carries TRBV5-1 and TRBJ2-3; D is possibly TRBD2 (5 bases). The V end was cut by 7 bases, the J end by 2 bases, with 14 bases between. The CDR3 extends over 14 amino acids. CDR1 SGHRS and CDR2 YFSETQ come from the germline V gene. This chain's CDR3 is CASSGRGNTDTQYF. CDR3 coding DNA: TGCGCCAGCTCCGGCCGGGGAAACACAGATACGCAGTATTTT.

The chain employs TRBV5-1 and TRBJ2-2; 7 bases map to TRBD1. V lost 0 bases and J lost 5; bases outside the gene matches: 10. The CDR3 has 17 residues. The germline CDR1 and CDR2 sequences are SGHRS and YFSETQ. The CDR3 region is CASSLAPSEGATGELFF. CDR3 in DNA: TGCGCCAGCAGCTTGGCCCCGTCCGAGGGGGCGACCGGGGAGCTGTTTTTT.

The chain joins TRBV4-3 to TRBJ1-6; a possible D gene is TRBD1 (6 bases). The V gene lost 0 bases and the J gene lost 9 bases, with 15 bases spanning the gap. There are 16 residues in the CDR3. Germline V gene sequence: CDR1 LGHNA, CDR2 YSLEER. In nucleotides, the CDR3 is TGCGCCAGCAGCCAAGATTCGGGAGGGGGGATTTCACCCCTCCACTTT. Translating it yields CASSQDSGGGISPLHF.

V and J are TRBV27 and TRBJ2-1; 8 nucleotides line up with TRBD2. CDR1 and CDR2 from the germline V gene are MNHEY and SMNVEV (reference sequence). This CDR3 region has 15 residues. The ends lost 7 bases at V and 7 bases at J; junction bases unmatched: 12. The CDR3, as DNA: TGTGCCAGCACCCTCGTAGCGGGATTCGGAAATGAGCAGTTCTTC. It is translated as CASTLVAGFGNEQFF.

The gene calls are TRBV7-9 and TRBJ2-1, with 7 positions matching TRBD1. Trimming removed 3 bases from V and 5 bases from J; junction bases left unmatched: 7. Germline V CDR1 and CDR2: SEHNR, FQNEAQ (reference sequence). The CDR3 runs 15 residues. This CDR3 is CASSLFDRVDNEQFF. The CDR3 nucleotides read TGTGCCAGCAGCTTGTTTGACAGGGTCGACAATGAGCAGTTCTTC.